These T cell receptor beta chains were read from a single sample in a study of tumor and adjacent non-tumor tissue in lung cancer. One entry per CDR3 protein results from TCRdb running MiXCR on the multiplex PCR reads. The repertoire holds under 140,000 distinct CDR3 sequences, with roughly 84% as singletons. Sequences were obtained from lung tumor tissue. The receptors stem from a man aged 65 to 79 with non-small cell lung cancer. CDR3s include the opening cysteine and the closing phenylalanine or tryptophan. Fields, in order: CDR3 protein, CDR3 DNA, clone size, J gene, V gene, CDR3 length, D gene. D genes are given only for firm matches. Where a row states a size, it is once, few, many or the class of an expanded clone; other rows omit it.

CVTSGRNTDTQYF TGTGTCACGTCTGGTCGGAACACGGATACGCAGTATTTT . TRBJ2-3 TRBV11-2 13 .
CSARGESAGVGTGELFF TGTAGTGCTAGAGGTGAGAGTGCAGGAGTGGGCACCGGGGAGCTGTTTTTT . TRBJ2-2 TRBV20-1 17 .
CASSYGDTHNF TGTGCCAGCAGTTACGGAGATACGCATAATTTT . TRBJ2-3 TRBV6-2/TRBV6-3 11 .
CARSLGDGYIF TGTGCCAGGAGCCTGGGAGATGGCTACATCTTC . TRBJ1-2 TRBV12-3/TRBV12-4 11 .
CASSPPGRSYNEQFF TGTGCCAGCTCACCACCGGGCCGCTCCTACAATGAGCAGTTCTTC . TRBJ2-1 TRBV18 15 .
CASRRNLWATTNAEAFF TGTGCCAGCAGACGCAACCTTTGGGCGACAACGAACGCCGAAGCTTTCTTT . TRBJ1-1 TRBV6-6 17 .
CASSQNCAGYEQYF TGTGCCAGCAGCCAGAATTGTGCAGGCTACGAACAGTACTTC . TRBJ2-7 TRBV4-2 14 .
CTSSSYPSLAGGTYEQYF TGTACCAGCAGTTCCTACCCGAGTCTAGCGGGAGGAACCTACGAGCAGTATTTC . TRBJ2-7 TRBV6-2/TRBV6-3 18 TRBD2
CVNSLDPTGGRGEQFF TGTGTCAACAGCTTAGATCCCACGGGGGGCAGGGGCGAGCAGTTCTTC . TRBJ2-1 TRBV11-3 16 .
CASRLHRGNSEAFF TGTGCCAGCCGTTTACACAGGGGTAACAGTGAAGCTTTCTTT . TRBJ1-1 TRBV28 14 TRBD1
CASSRGGTSNEKLFF TGCGCCAGCAGCAGAGGTGGGACAAGTAATGAAAAATTGTTTTTT . TRBJ1-4 TRBV11-2 15 .
CSARDPWAGGFNEQFF TGCAGTGCTAGAGATCCGTGGGCGGGGGGGTTCAATGAGCAGTTCTTC many TRBJ2-1 TRBV20-1 16 TRBD2
CASSEGPLAGVTDTHYF TGCGCTAGCAGCGAAGGGCCACTAGCGGGAGTGACAGATACGCACTATTTT . TRBJ2-3 TRBV5-1 17 TRBD2
CVSSYGKSGNAIYF TGTGTCAGCAGTTACGGGAAATCCGGAAACGCCATATATTTT . TRBJ1-3 TRBV6-5 14 .
CASSLGTFEYEQYF TGTGCTAGCAGTTTAGGGACTTTTGAATACGAGCAGTACTTC once TRBJ2-7 TRBV12-3/TRBV12-4 14 .
CASTPQVYYNEQFF TGTGCCAGCACTCCCCAGGTGTATTACAATGAGCAGTTCTTC . TRBJ2-1 TRBV6-6 14 .
CAWSVLGQEGHLFF TGTGCCTGGAGTGTATTAGGGCAGGAAGGTCACCTGTTTTTT . TRBJ1-4 TRBV30 14 .
CASNPFPTGGFSEAFF TGCGCCAGCAATCCCTTTCCGACAGGGGGGTTCTCTGAAGCTTTCTTT . TRBJ1-1 TRBV5-1 16 TRBD1
CTSSQPRGKETQYF TGTACCAGTAGCCAACCTAGGGGGAAAGAGACCCAGTACTTC few TRBJ2-5 TRBV11-2 14 .
CISSQQWGQETQCF TGCATTAGCAGCCAACAGTGGGGGCAAGAGACCCAGTGCTTC . TRBJ2-5 TRBV4-1 14 .
CASNVWGENKQLF TGTGCCAGCAATGTCTGGGGAGAGAATAAGCAGCTCTTC . TRBJ2-1 TRBV6-1 13 .
CASSSAPQDFTDTRYF TGTGCCAGCAGTTCGGCCCCCCAGGATTTCACAGATACGCGGTATTTC once TRBJ2-3 TRBV11-3 16 .
CSAKPYIQIGQEAQYF TGTAGCGCCAAGCCCTACATCCAGATAGGTCAAGAGGCCCAGTACTTC . TRBJ2-5 TRBV29-1 16 .
CASGLQGPDTQYF TGTGCCAGTGGTTTACAGGGTCCAGATACGCAGTATTTT . TRBJ2-3 TRBV5-4 13 .
CSVSERHRGRKQSAPAF TGCAGCGTTTCCGAGCGTCACAGGGGGAGAAAGCAATCAGCCCCAGCATTT . TRBJ1-5 TRBV29-1 17 TRBD1
CASSQGAAYGYTF TGCGCCAGCAGCCAAGGGGCGGCATATGGCTACACCTTC many TRBJ1-2 TRBV4-3 13 .
CTSSQAVQGFNEKLFF TGTACCAGCAGCCAAGCCGTACAGGGCTTTAATGAAAAACTGTTTTTT . TRBJ1-4 TRBV4-2 16 .
CSAVRRGTNNEQIF TGCAGTGCTGTGAGGAGGGGCACAAACAATGAGCAGATCTTC . TRBJ2-1 TRBV29-1 14 .
CAISDTSWRDTDTQYF TGCGCCATCAGTGATACTAGCTGGAGGGACACAGATACGCAATATTTT . TRBJ2-3 TRBV10-3 16 .
CASSLDQGGRYEHYF TGTGCTAGCAGCTTAGACCAGGGGGGCAGGTACGAGCACTATTTC once TRBJ2-7 TRBV11-2 15 .
CASTPTLAGGPGNYEQYF TGTGCCAGCACTCCGACACTAGCGGGAGGCCCGGGCAACTACGAGCAGTACTTC . TRBJ2-7 TRBV5-6 18 TRBD2
CASSFPGLAGDTDTQYF TGTGCCAGCAGTTTCCCGGGACTAGCGGGAGACACAGATACGCAGTATTTT many TRBJ2-3 TRBV28 17 TRBD2
CTSSIGLVSEQFF TGTACCAGCAGCATAGGACTAGTTAGCGAACAGTTCTTC . TRBJ2-1 TRBV9 13 TRBD2
CASSYTLYGYAF TGTGCTAGCAGTTACACGCTCTATGGCTACGCCTTC . TRBJ1-2 TRBV12-3/TRBV12-4 12 .
CARGYLRGTYEQYF TGTGCCAGGGGTTACTTGAGGGGGACCTACGAGCAGTACTTC . TRBJ2-7 TRBV6-5 14 .
CSVFSEIRDTQYF TGCAGTGTTTTTAGCGAAATCAGAGATACGCAGTATTTT . TRBJ2-3 TRBV20-1 13 .
CVSQSAGGNEHYF TGTGTCAGCCAAAGCGCGGGGGGGAACGAGCATTACTTC . TRBJ2-7 TRBV5-5 13 TRBD2
CSVEGWRGDNEQFF TGCAGTGTTGAAGGGTGGAGAGGGGATAATGAGCAGTTCTTC . TRBJ2-1 TRBV29-1 14 .
CASRAGTGHEHEQYF TGCGCCAGCAGGGCCGGGACAGGGCATGAACACGAGCAGTACTTC . TRBJ2-7 TRBV10-2 15 TRBD1
CASSLGPGTGNQAQHF TGTGCCAGCAGTTTAGGGCCGGGGACGGGCAATCAGGCCCAGCATTTT . TRBJ1-5 TRBV12-3/TRBV12-4 16 .